The T cell receptor beta chain described here comes from a study of blood T cell repertoires in COVID-19. The V gene end was trimmed by 3 bases and the J gene end by 1 base; junction bases not matched to a gene: 5. The CDR3 runs to 16 residues. Germline CDR1 reads SGHAT; CDR2 reads FQDESV (reference sequence). Clones were read by immunoSEQ multiplex PCR, and TCRdb kept only the in-frame ones, dropping some. Altogether 300,000 or so clones are present, less than 90% being singletons, with the ten largest covering approximately 1%. Input material: PBMCs or T cells enriched from blood (not recorded which). This sequence originates from a woman in her twenties or thirties who had recovered from COVID-19. V usage is TRBV11-1 and J usage is TRBJ2-5, with 10 positions matching TRBD2. CDR3 bases: TGTGCCAGCAGCTTGCCCCCTAGCGGGGGCCAAGAGACCCAGTACTTC. It specifies CASSLPPSGGQETQYF.